What follows are 6 T cell receptor beta chains derived from one specimen sequenced in a study of CD4+ T cells in melanoma (dated by TCRdb to about 2022). Preparation of the library involved the immunoSEQ multiplex PCR assay. This is the immuneACCESS table as TCRdb keeps it, with only in-frame sequences that have V and J called. A part of the clones is gone; compared with another copy, unresolved V genes explain less than half, and the rest is unexplained. Across this sample there are 4,900 or so clones, with about 64% seen only once. Of the sample, about 25% is held by the ten largest clones. The sample comprised cells from a culture (not recorded whether cultured in vitro). All receptors derive from a human donor with melanoma.

The chain joins TRBV2 to TRBJ2-7; D is unclear. This CDR3 spans 10 amino acids. Germline-derived CDR1 and CDR2 are SNHLY and FYNNEI. V was shortened by 2 bases and J by 6 bases, with 2 bases between the two germline ends. CDR3 sequence reads: CASSEFEQYF. The CDR3 bases are TGTGCCAGCAGTGAATTCGAGCAGTACTTC.

This clone was observed a few times. The rearrangement uses TRBV7-9 and TRBJ1-2, with a tentative D call TRBD1 (5 bases). This CDR3 comprises 13 residues. Germline loops: CDR1 SEHNR, CDR2 FQNEAQ (reference sequence). V was cut by 0 bases and J by 4 bases, with 6 bases left in between. For the CDR3, the DNA is TGTGCCAGCAGCTTAGCGGGGACCTATGGCTACACCTTC. It is translated as CASSLAGTYGYTF.

This clone is labeled medium-sized. V is TRBV5-5 and J is TRBJ2-2; D call uncertain. This CDR3 is built from 13 residues. Trimming shortened V by 2 bases and J by 6 bases, and 8 bases separated the two germline ends. The germline V gene has CDR1 SGHKS and CDR2 YYEKEE (reference sequence). The CDR3 loop is CASSLRAPGELFF. The CDR3 bases are TGTGCCAGCAGCTTAAGGGCTCCCGGGGAGCTGTTTTTT.

As to this clone: One end of the junction does not line up with germline, which may come from a read error. The chain is built from TRBV7-3 and TRBJ2-2; D is undetermined. This CDR3 region has 15 residues. CDR1 and CDR2 (germline): SGHTA, FQGTGA. In DNA form, the CDR3 reads TGTACCAGCAGCTTAAGTGGCCCTAACACCGGGGAGCTGTTTTTT. Its translation is CTSSLSGPNTGELFF.

This clone showed up just a few times. The genes are TRBV5-5 and TRBJ1-3, with 8 positions matching TRBD1. This CDR3 is built from 17 residues. The V gene's germline CDR1 is SGHKS and CDR2 YYEKEE (reference sequence). V was clipped by 2 bases and J by 0 bases; unmatched bases: 7. The CDR3 region has the DNA TGTGCCAGCAGCTTTTTCCTGGGACAGGTCTCTGGAAACACCATATATTTT. Translated, it gives CASSFFLGQVSGNTIYF. Filled out from reference TRBV5-5 and TRBJ1-3, the complete variable domain reads DAGVTQSPTHLIKTRGQQVTLRCSPISGHKSVSWYQQVLGQGPQFIFQYYEKEERGRGNFPDRFSARQFPNYSSELNVNALLLGDSALYLCASSFFLGQVSGNTIYFGEGSWLTVV.

In this sample, this clone is medium-sized (0.01 to 0.1%). The chain employs TRBV6-5 and TRBJ1-6; 8 bases agree with TRBD1. V lost 6 bases and J lost 11; bases outside the gene matches: 9. The CDR3 consists of 14 residues. CDR1 and CDR2 (germline): MNHEY, SVGAGI. The CDR3 region is CASRDGQGIAPLHF. The CDR3 bases are TGTGCCAGCAGGGACGGACAGGGTATCGCACCCCTCCACTTT.